This T cell receptor (beta chain) was retrieved from a study of blood T cell repertoires in COVID-19. Study as a whole: Donors in the United States, Italy and Spain gave samples during acute or convalescent COVID-19. Sources were T cells, B-cell-depleted T cells, or PBMCs; the material itself was cDNA or gDNA.

The CDR3 has 14 amino acids. Trimming pared 6 bases from V and 0 bases from J, leaving 8 bases between. Per germline, CDR1 SNHLY and CDR2 FYNNEI. Original processing notes: Reference gene primers were amplified, and this amplification served to estimate nucleated cell counts. The assay was immunoSEQ multiplex PCR, and TCRdb's table has in-frame clones only and misses some. Clone size and the V and J calls come from that table; the DNA yielded D and trimming. The repertoire has roughly 250,000 clones, about four fifths of them found once; the top ten carry approximately 4.7%. This chain joins TRBV2 and TRBJ2-2; D is perhaps TRBD1 (6 bases). This clonotype was obtained from a man in his forties or fifties with active or convalescent COVID-19. What was sequenced was peripheral blood. In DNA, the CDR3 is TGTGCCAGCAGGCAGGGGCCGAACACCGGGGAGCTGTTTTTT. Translating gives CASRQGPNTGELFF.